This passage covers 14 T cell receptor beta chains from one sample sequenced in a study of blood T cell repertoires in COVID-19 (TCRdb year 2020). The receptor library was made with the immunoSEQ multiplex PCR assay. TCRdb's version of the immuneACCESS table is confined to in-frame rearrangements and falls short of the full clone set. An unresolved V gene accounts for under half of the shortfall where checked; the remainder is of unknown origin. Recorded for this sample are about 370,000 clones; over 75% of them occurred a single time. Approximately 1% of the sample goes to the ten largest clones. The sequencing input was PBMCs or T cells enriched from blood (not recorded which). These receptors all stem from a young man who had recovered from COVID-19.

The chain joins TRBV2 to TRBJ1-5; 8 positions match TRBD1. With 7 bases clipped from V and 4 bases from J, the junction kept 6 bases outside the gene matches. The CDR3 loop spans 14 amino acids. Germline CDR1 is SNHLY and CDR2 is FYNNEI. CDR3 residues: CASTQGARNQPQHF. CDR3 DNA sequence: TGTGCCAGCACTCAGGGGGCGAGAAATCAGCCCCAGCATTTT.

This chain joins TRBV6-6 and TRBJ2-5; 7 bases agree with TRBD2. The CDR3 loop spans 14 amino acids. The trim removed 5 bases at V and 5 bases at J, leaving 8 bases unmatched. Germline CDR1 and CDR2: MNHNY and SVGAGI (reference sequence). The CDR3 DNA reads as TGTGCCAGCAGTCCTCGACTAGCTAGGGAGACCCAGTACTTC. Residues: CASSPRLARETQYF.

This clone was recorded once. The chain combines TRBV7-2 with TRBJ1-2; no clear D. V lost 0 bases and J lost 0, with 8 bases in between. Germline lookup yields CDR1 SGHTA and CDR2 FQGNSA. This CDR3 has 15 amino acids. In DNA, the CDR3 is TGTGCCAGCAGCTTAGCGGGTCAGGCTAACTATGGCTACACCTTC. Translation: CASSLAGQANYGYTF.

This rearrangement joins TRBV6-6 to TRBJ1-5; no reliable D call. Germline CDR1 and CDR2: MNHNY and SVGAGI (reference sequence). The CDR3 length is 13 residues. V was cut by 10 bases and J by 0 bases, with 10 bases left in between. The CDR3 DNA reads TGTGCCACCTCGGAGTATAGCAATCAGCCCCAGCATTTT. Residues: CATSEYSNQPQHF.

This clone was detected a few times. CDR3 sequence reads: CASSYPQYTSFYEQYF. The CDR3 bases are TGTGCCAGCAGTTACCCCCAATATACTAGTTTCTACGAGCAGTACTTC. This chain connects TRBV6-2 or TRBV6-3 to TRBJ2-7; weak D call: TRBD2 (5 bases). There are 16 residues in the CDR3. Germline V CDR1 and CDR2: MNHEY, SVGEGT. The V end lost 2 bases, the J end lost 3 bases, and 17 bases lay between the germline ends.

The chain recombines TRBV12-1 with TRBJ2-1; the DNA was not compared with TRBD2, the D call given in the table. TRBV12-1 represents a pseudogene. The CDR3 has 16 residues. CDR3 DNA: TGTGCCAGCATCTCCCTGGGACTAGCGGGATCCAATGAGCAGTTCTTC. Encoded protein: CASISLGLAGSNEQFF.

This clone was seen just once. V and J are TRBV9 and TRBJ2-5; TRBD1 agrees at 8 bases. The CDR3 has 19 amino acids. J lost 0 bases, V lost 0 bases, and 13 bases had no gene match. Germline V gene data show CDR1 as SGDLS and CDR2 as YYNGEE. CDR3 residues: CASSVAGTRQGTYQETQYF. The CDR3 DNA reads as TGTGCCAGCAGCGTAGCGGGGACCCGACAGGGGACGTACCAAGAGACCCAGTACTTC.

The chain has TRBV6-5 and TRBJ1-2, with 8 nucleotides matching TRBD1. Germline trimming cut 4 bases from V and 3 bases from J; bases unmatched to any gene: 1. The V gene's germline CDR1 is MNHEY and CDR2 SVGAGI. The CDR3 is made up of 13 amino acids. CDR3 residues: CASSWTGYYGYTF. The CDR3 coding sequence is TGTGCCAGCAGTTGGACAGGGTACTATGGCTACACCTTC.

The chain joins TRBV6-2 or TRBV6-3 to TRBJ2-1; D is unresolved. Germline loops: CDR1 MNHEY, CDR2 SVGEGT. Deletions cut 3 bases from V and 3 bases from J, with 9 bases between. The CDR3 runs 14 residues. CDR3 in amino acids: CASSYVGIYNEQFF. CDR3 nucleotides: TGTGCCAGCAGTTATGTGGGCATCTACAATGAGCAGTTCTTC.

In DNA form, the CDR3 reads TGTGCCAGCAGCGTAGACGCGACCCTTGTGACACAAAACATTCAGTACTTC. Amino acids: CASSVDATLVTQNIQYF. The V gene is TRBV9, the J gene TRBJ2-4; no firm D call. Germline lookup yields CDR1 SGDLS and CDR2 YYNGEE. This CDR3 contains 17 residues. The V and J ends lost 0 bases and 5 bases respectively, with 18 bases between them.

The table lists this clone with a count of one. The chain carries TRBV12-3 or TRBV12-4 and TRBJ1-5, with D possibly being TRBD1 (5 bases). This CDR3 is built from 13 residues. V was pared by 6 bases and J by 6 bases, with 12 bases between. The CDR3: CASSASGFQPQHF. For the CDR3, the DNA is TGTGCCAGCAGCGCATCAGGGTTTCAGCCCCAGCATTTT.

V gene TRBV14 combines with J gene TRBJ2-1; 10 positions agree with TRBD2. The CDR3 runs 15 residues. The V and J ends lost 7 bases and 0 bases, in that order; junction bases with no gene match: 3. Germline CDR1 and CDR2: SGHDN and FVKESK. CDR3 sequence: CASKAGGNSYNEQFF. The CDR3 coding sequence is TGTGCCAGCAAAGCGGGGGGGAACTCCTACAATGAGCAGTTCTTC.

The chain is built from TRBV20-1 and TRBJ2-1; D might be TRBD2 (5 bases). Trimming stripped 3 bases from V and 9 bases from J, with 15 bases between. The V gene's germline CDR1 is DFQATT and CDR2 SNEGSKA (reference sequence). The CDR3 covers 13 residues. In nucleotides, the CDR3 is TGCAGTGCTAGTACGCCTCCCGGAGGTGAGCAGTTCTTC. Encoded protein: CSASTPPGGEQFF.

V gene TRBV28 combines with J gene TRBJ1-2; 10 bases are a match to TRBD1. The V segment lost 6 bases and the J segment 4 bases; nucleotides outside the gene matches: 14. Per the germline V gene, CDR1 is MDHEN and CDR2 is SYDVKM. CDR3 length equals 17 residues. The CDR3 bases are TGTGCCAGCAGCAAGCCGAAGGGACAGGGGTATACCTATGGCTACACCTTC. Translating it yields CASSKPKGQGYTYGYTF.